This paragraph reports one TCR beta chain. The Seattle patients joined while their infection was active and were tracked longitudinally afterward. The record originates from a study of blood T cell repertoires in COVID-19. Whole-study context: In each case, the material was cDNA or gDNA derived from T cells, B-cell-depleted T cells, or PBMCs.

The CDR3 is made up of 14 amino acids. V was pared by 4 bases and J by 0 bases, with 9 bases between. CDR1 SGHTA and CDR2 FQGTGA come from the germline V gene. Authors' data handling: Counts of nucleated cells, estimated from reference gene primer amplification, were obtained. TCRdb's copy holds only in-frame clones and misses some; the assay was immunoSEQ multiplex PCR. V, J and clone size are those of that table, while D and trimming were read from the DNA. The sample includes 350,000 or so clones, approximately 89% of them seen just once. The genes are TRBV7-3 and TRBJ1-1; perhaps TRBD1 as D (5 bases). This clonotype originated in a woman between 25 and 40 years old with COVID-19, enrolled during active disease. The sample consisted of peripheral blood. CDR3 DNA: TGTGCCAGCAGCTCCCAGGGCATGAACACTGAAGCTTTCTTT. Translated, it gives CASSSQGMNTEAFF. Full variable domain (outside the CDR3, taken from reference TRBV7-3 and TRBJ1-1): GAGVSQTPSNKVTEKGKYVELRCDPISGHTALYWYRQSLGQGPEFLIYFQGTGAADDSGLPNDRFFAVRPEGSVSTLKIQRTERGDSAVYLCASSSQGMNTEAFFGQGTRLTVV.